One and the same sample provided the 30 T cell receptor beta chains below, sequenced in a study of identical twins. One entry per CDR3 protein results from TCRdb running MiXCR on the 5' RACE reads. The sample records some 660,000 distinct CDR3 sequences, 8% to 9% being singletons. The same sample was also studied in work on yellow fever vaccine responses in identical twins.

The sequencing input was PBMCs. The source of these receptors is a woman between 18 and 30 years old in good health.

The chain has TRBV10-2 and TRBJ2-7; 13 positions agree with TRBD2. The CDR3 covers 14 residues. CDR1 and CDR2 from the germline V gene are WSHSY and SAAADI. V lost 6 bases and J lost 6; bases outside the gene matches: 5. CDR3 nucleotide sequence: TGCGCCAGCAGAGGACTAGCGGGAGCTCTCGAGCAGTACTTC. Its protein is CASRGLAGALEQYF.

This clonotype was picked up a small number of times. The rearrangement links TRBV20-1 to TRBJ2-7, with D unclear. The CDR3 spans 13 residues. Germline V CDR1 and CDR2: DFQATT, SNEGSKA (reference sequence). The V end was cut by 1 base, the J end by 0 bases, with 7 bases between. The CDR3 DNA reads as TGCAGTGCTAGAGCCCCGAGCTCCTACGAGCAGTACTTC. Translating gives CSARAPSSYEQYF.

The rearrangement joins TRBV7-9 to TRBJ2-1; 13 bases map to TRBD2. The V and J ends lost 4 bases and 5 bases, in that order; junction bases with no gene match: 8. This CDR3 has 17 residues. Looked up from germline, CDR1 is SEHNR and CDR2 is FQNEAQ (reference sequence). The CDR3 DNA reads TGTGCCAGCAGCTCCAGCTCAGGGACTAGCGGGAACAATGAGCAGTTCTTC. It is translated as CASSSSSGTSGNNEQFF.

In this sample, this clonotype turned up a few times. The chain links TRBV27 to TRBJ2-5, with 7 positions matching TRBD1. Germline loops: CDR1 MNHEY, CDR2 SMNVEV (reference sequence). J gave up 5 bases and V 3 bases, and 9 bases lay outside the gene matches. There are 15 residues in the CDR3. This chain's CDR3 is CASSFSEGAWETQYF. In nucleotides, the CDR3 is TGTGCCAGCAGTTTTAGTGAGGGGGCATGGGAGACCCAGTACTTC.

The chain uses TRBV5-1 and TRBJ2-1; 9 bases align to TRBD1. Germline CDR1 reads SGHRS; CDR2 reads YFSETQ. V was pared by 4 bases and J by 5 bases, with 4 bases of the junction left unmatched. This CDR3 comprises 14 residues. Here the CDR3 reads CASSAGTGNNEQFF. As DNA, the CDR3 is TGCGCCAGCAGCGCCGGGACAGGGAACAATGAGCAGTTCTTC. Based on the CDR3 plus reference TRBV5-1 and TRBJ2-1, the full variable domain is KAGVTQTPRYLIKTRGQQVTLSCSPISGHRSVSWYQQTPGQGLQFLFEYFSETQRNKGNFPGRFSGRQFSNSRSEMNVSTLELGDSALYLCASSAGTGNNEQFFGPGTRLTVL.

This clonotype was detected a few times. The chain has TRBV29-1 and TRBJ1-2, with 9 nucleotides matching TRBD1. With 5 bases clipped from V and 8 bases from J, the junction kept 18 bases outside the gene matches. Germline loops: CDR1 SQVTM, CDR2 ANQGSEA. The length of the CDR3 is 16 residues. For the CDR3, the DNA is TGCAGCGTTTGGCCAGTGGGGACAGGGATGGAGGAAGGCTACACCTTC. As protein: CSVWPVGTGMEEGYTF.

This clonotype appeared many times. The J gene is TRBJ2-1, the V gene TRBV29-1; tentatively, D is TRBD1 or TRBD2 (6 bases each). Per the germline V gene, CDR1 is SQVTM and CDR2 is ANQGSEA. The CDR3 has 15 amino acids. Trimming took off 5 bases at V and 0 bases at J, with 14 bases between the two ends. CDR3 DNA: TGCAGCGTTACAGGGAGGACAAGCTCCTACAATGAGCAGTTCTTC. Amino acid sequence: CSVTGRTSSYNEQFF.

This clonotype was detected many times. V gene TRBV25-1 combines with J gene TRBJ2-7, with 7 nucleotides matching TRBD2. Germline trimming cut 3 bases from V and 4 bases from J; bases unmatched to any gene: 12. CDR3 length: 16 amino acids. Germline-derived CDR1 and CDR2 are MGHDK and SYGVNS. CDR3 in amino acids: CASSDYRASGLYEQYF. DNA of the CDR3: TGTGCCAGCAGTGATTATCGGGCTAGCGGACTTTACGAGCAGTACTTC.

Turning to this clonotype: At one end, the junction sequence differs from germline, possibly due to a read error. V usage is TRBV5-1 and J usage is TRBJ2-1, with D perhaps matching TRBD2 (7 bases). The CDR3 totals 17 residues. Germline values: CDR1 SGHRS, CDR2 YFSETQ. The CDR3 sequence is CANSPSVGGAYGDEQFF. The CDR3 nucleotides read TGCGCCAACAGCCCGTCGGTTGGGGGGGCGTATGGCGATGAGCAGTTCTTC. The entire variable domain, with the rest obtained from reference TRBV5-1 and TRBJ2-1, is as follows: KAGVTQTPRYLIKTRGQQVTLSCSPISGHRSVSWYQQTPGQGLQFLFEYFSETQRNKGNFPGRFSGRQFSNSRSEMNVSTLELGDSALYLCANSPSVGGAYGDEQFFGPGTRLTVL.

The gene calls are TRBV2 and TRBJ2-1; 7 nucleotides line up with TRBD1. Germline CDR1 and CDR2: SNHLY and FYNNEI. The CDR3 loop spans 13 amino acids. V lost 5 bases, J lost 15 bases, and 13 bases stayed unmatched. This CDR3 is CASSPGQAIIRFF. In DNA, the CDR3 is TGTGCCAGCAGTCCCGGACAGGCCATCATCAGGTTCTTC. Full variable domain (missing parts from reference TRBV2 and TRBJ2-1): EPEVTQTPSHQVTQMGQEVILRCVPISNHLYFYWYRQILGQKVEFLVSFYNNEISEKSEIFDDQFSVERPDGSNFTLKIRSTKLEDSAMYFCASSPGQAIIRFFGPGTRLTVL.

The gene calls are TRBV20-1 and TRBJ2-7, with TRBD1 matching 12 bases. CDR1 and CDR2 from the germline V gene are DFQATT and SNEGSKA (reference sequence). The CDR3 spans 16 residues. The V gene end was trimmed by 1 base and the J gene end by 3 bases; junction bases not matched to a gene: 7. The chain's CDR3 is CSARVGQGAEGYEQYF. Written as DNA, the CDR3 is TGCAGTGCTAGAGTGGGACAGGGGGCCGAGGGCTACGAGCAGTACTTC.

There are many counts of this clonotype. The V gene is TRBV5-1, the J gene TRBJ1-1; TRBD1 matches at 12 bases. The germline V gene has CDR1 SGHRS and CDR2 YFSETQ. Unmatched junction bases numbered 1, after V lost 2 bases and J lost 2 bases. This CDR3 is 15 amino acids long. The CDR3 DNA reads as TGCGCCAGCAGCTTCGGGACAGGGGGCAACACTGAAGCTTTCTTT. Translation: CASSFGTGGNTEAFF.

This clonotype came up many times. The CDR3 loop is CASSFTGTPMNTEAFF. The DNA of the CDR3 is TGTGCCAGCAGCTTTACAGGGACCCCAATGAACACTGAAGCTTTCTTT. The chain recombines TRBV5-6 with TRBJ1-1; TRBD1 is a possible D gene (6 bases). CDR1 is SGHDT and CDR2 is YYEEEE in the germline V gene. The CDR3 loop spans 16 amino acids. Trimming cost V 2 bases and J 0 bases, with 14 bases left between them.

V is TRBV27 and J is TRBJ1-2, with 9 bases fitting TRBD1. The V gene's germline CDR1 is MNHEY and CDR2 SMNVEV (reference sequence). V dropped 6 bases and J dropped 0; count of bases not matched to a gene: 8. The CDR3 runs 16 residues. CDR3 in amino acids: CASRSRTGVANYGYTF. The CDR3 region has the DNA TGTGCCAGCAGATCACGGACAGGGGTGGCTAACTATGGCTACACCTTC.

This chain uses TRBV21-1 with TRBJ2-7. TRBV21-1 is flagged as a pseudogene. The CDR3 sequence is 9 residues long. CDR3 coding DNA: TGTGCCAGGGGTTTCGAGCAGTACTTC. Translated: CARGFEQYF.

The chain uses TRBV18 and TRBJ2-7; perhaps TRBD1 as D (5 bases). V was cut by 1 base and J by 2 bases, with 12 bases left in between. The CDR3 extends over 15 amino acids. Germline V gene lookup returns CDR1 KGHSH and CDR2 LQKENI. The CDR3: CASSPQRQITYEQYF. Written as DNA, the CDR3 is TGTGCCAGCTCACCACAGAGACAGATAACCTACGAGCAGTACTTC.

The sample holds a few counts of this clonotype. The genes are TRBV7-2 and TRBJ2-3; 8 nucleotides line up with TRBD2. CDR3 size: 16 residues. CDR1 is SGHTA and CDR2 is FQGNSA in the germline V gene. V shed 5 bases, J shed 4 bases, and the junction held 11 bases outside the gene matches. DNA for the CDR3: TGTGCCAGCAGCCTTAGCGGGGCGGTGCCGGCAGATACGCAGTATTTT. Translated, it gives CASSLSGAVPADTQYF.

This clonotype was detected ten times or more. The V call is TRBV12-3 or TRBV12-4, the J call TRBJ2-7, with 8 nucleotides matching TRBD2. The CDR3 has 14 residues. The V segment lost 5 bases and the J segment 2 bases; nucleotides outside the gene matches: 5. The CDR3 protein is CASSPRGGPYEQYF. Here the CDR3 DNA reads TGTGCCAGCAGTCCTCGCGGGGGGCCCTACGAGCAGTACTTC.

The chain links TRBV5-6 to TRBJ2-2; unclear D gene. The germline V gene has CDR1 SGHDT and CDR2 YYEEEE. V lost 3 bases and J 2 bases, leaving 11 bases between the germline ends. The CDR3 spans 15 residues. The CDR3 reads CASSSRIGNTGELFF. The CDR3 bases are TGTGCCAGCAGCTCGCGGATCGGAAACACCGGGGAGCTGTTTTTT.

This clonotype was detected ten times or more. The chain combines TRBV30 with TRBJ1-5; D is perhaps TRBD1 (5 bases). Per the germline V gene, CDR1 is GTSNPN and CDR2 is SVGIG (reference sequence). This CDR3 comprises 14 residues. Trimming removed 5 bases from V and 6 bases from J, with 17 bases in between. In nucleotides, the CDR3 is TGTGCCTGGGCCCCTGCGGGGGACGCTCAGCCCCAGCATTTT. Its translation is CAWAPAGDAQPQHF.

This clonotype appeared many times. The genes are TRBV24-1 and TRBJ2-5; D could derive from TRBD1 or TRBD2 (5 bases each). This CDR3 spans 13 amino acids. Per the germline V gene, CDR1 is KGHDR and CDR2 is SFDVKD. V lost 8 bases and J lost 0, with 9 bases in between. CDR3 bases: TGTGCCACCATGGGGGATTACCAAGAGACCCAGTACTTC. Its translation: CATMGDYQETQYF.

The chain combines TRBV6-2 or TRBV6-3 with TRBJ2-2; perhaps TRBD1 as D (6 bases). The CDR3 is 13 residues long. CDR1 and CDR2 (germline): MNHEY, SVGEGT. V was shortened by 5 bases and J by 4 bases, with 8 bases between the two germline ends. CDR3 sequence reads: CASSTGTTGELFF. As DNA, the CDR3 is TGTGCCAGCAGTACAGGGACCACCGGGGAGCTGTTTTTT.

A remark on this clonotype: The junction differs from germline at one of its ends, possibly a read error. The gene calls are TRBV12-3 or TRBV12-4 and TRBJ1-5, with 8 bases fitting TRBD1. The CDR3 extends over 14 amino acids. The CDR3 spells CACSLDRADQPQHF. Here the CDR3 DNA reads TGTGCCTGCAGTTTGGACAGGGCGGATCAGCCCCAGCATTTT.

The chain recombines TRBV5-1 with TRBJ2-7; 14 bases agree with TRBD2. This CDR3 comprises 15 residues. J was trimmed by 5 bases and V by 4 bases; bases with no gene match: 5. Germline V gives CDR1 SGHRS, CDR2 YFSETQ. The CDR3 nucleotides are TGCGCCAGCAGCCAGGGACTAGCGGGAGTAAACGAGCAGTACTTC. Protein product: CASSQGLAGVNEQYF.

This clonotype has ten or more counts. The chain couples TRBV30 to TRBJ2-1; D gene ambiguous. CDR1 GTSNPN and CDR2 SVGIG come from the germline V gene (reference sequence). V was shortened by 8 bases and J by 8 bases, with 16 bases between the two germline ends. This CDR3 region has 12 residues. As DNA, the CDR3 is TGTGCCGGAAGACTCGGCGGCGATGAGCAGTTCTTC. Protein: CAGRLGGDEQFF.

V is TRBV2 and J is TRBJ2-7; TRBD1 matches 7 bases. The ends lost 6 bases at V and 6 bases at J; junction bases unmatched: 11. Per the germline V gene, CDR1 is SNHLY and CDR2 is FYNNEI. This CDR3 is built from 14 residues. The CDR3 loop reads CASRGRTGTAEQYF. Written as DNA, the CDR3 is TGTGCCAGCAGGGGAAGGACAGGAACTGCCGAGCAGTACTTC.

The chain has TRBV4-2 and TRBJ2-2; 9 bases align to TRBD2. Losses at the gene ends were 2 bases for V and 3 bases for J; bases not matched to a gene: 4. Germline assignment: CDR1 LGHNA and CDR2 YNFKEQ. This CDR3 has 16 residues. The CDR3 DNA sequence: TGTGCCAGCAGCCAACGCGGGGGGGCGGACACCGGGGAGCTGTTTTTT. This codes for CASSQRGGADTGELFF.

This clonotype was seen a handful of times. As DNA, the CDR3 is TGTGCCAGCGCCCCGCGGGGGCCAACCAATGAGCAGTTCTTC. It translates to CASAPRGPTNEQFF. The rearrangement links TRBV7-3 to TRBJ2-1, with a weak D call TRBD2 (7 bases). The V and J ends lost 8 bases and 6 bases respectively, with 17 bases between them. Germline-derived CDR1 and CDR2 are SGHTA and FQGTGA. The CDR3 consists of 14 residues.

This clonotype was detected only a few times. The J gene is TRBJ1-2, the V gene TRBV5-1; D might be TRBD1 (5 bases). Trimming removed 0 bases from V and 4 bases from J, with 13 bases in between. Germline V lookup: CDR1 SGHRS, CDR2 YFSETQ. CDR3 size: 15 residues. The CDR3 here is CASSLGGTTRYGYTF. CDR3 sequence (DNA): TGCGCCAGCAGCTTGGGGGGCACAACTCGCTATGGCTACACCTTC. The variable domain in full, completed from reference TRBV5-1 and TRBJ1-2, reads KAGVTQTPRYLIKTRGQQVTLSCSPISGHRSVSWYQQTPGQGLQFLFEYFSETQRNKGNFPGRFSGRQFSNSRSEMNVSTLELGDSALYLCASSLGGTTRYGYTFGSGTRLTVV.

The chain uses TRBV7-2 and TRBJ2-7, with 9 bases matching TRBD2. Germline CDR1 and CDR2: SGHTA and FQGNSA. The CDR3 loop spans 16 amino acids. V was pared by 5 bases and J by 5 bases, with 13 bases of the junction left unmatched. The CDR3 DNA reads as TGTGCCAGCAGCCAGGGGGGCGGGAGGGCCTCGGACGAGCAGTACTTC. Translated, it gives CASSQGGGRASDEQYF.